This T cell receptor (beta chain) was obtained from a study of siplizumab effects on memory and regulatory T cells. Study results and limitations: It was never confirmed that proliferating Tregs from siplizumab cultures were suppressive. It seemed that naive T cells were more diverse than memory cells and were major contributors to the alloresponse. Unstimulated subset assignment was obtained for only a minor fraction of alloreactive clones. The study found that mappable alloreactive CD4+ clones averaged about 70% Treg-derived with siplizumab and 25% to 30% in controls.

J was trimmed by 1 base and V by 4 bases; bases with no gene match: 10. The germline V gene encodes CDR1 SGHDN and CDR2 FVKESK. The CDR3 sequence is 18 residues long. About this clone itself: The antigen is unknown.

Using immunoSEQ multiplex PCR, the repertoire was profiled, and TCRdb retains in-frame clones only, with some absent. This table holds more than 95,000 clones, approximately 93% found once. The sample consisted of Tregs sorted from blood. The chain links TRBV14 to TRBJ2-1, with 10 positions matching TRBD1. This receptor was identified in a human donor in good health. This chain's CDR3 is CASSPLDPGQGSYNEQFF. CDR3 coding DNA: TGTGCCAGCAGCCCACTTGATCCGGGACAGGGGTCCTACAATGAGCAGTTCTTC.